This entry is about one T cell receptor beta chain. This specimen includes other DNA sequences encoding the same CDR3. The record originates from a study of blood T cell repertoires in COVID-19. Across the whole study: COVID-19 samples from acute and convalescent phases originated in the United States, Italy and Spain.

Data came from immunoSEQ multiplex PCR; TCRdb stores just in-frame clones and leaves some out. The table lists 490,000 or so clones, roughly nine tenths of them singletons. Recruitment covered about 25 US areas and drew participants whose ages spanned roughly 18 to 89 years. The study assigned cohorts using participant-reported clinical history. Cohort 3 donors were reported recovered after two negative PCRs, clearance, or symptom resolution. The CDR3 spans 15 residues. Between the trimmed V and J ends, which lost 0 bases and 0 bases, there was a span of 6 bases. Germline V gene sequence: CDR1 MNHEY, CDR2 SVGAGI.

The chain uses TRBV6-5 and TRBJ1-5; D is uncertain. This receptor was obtained from a woman aged 60-75 years who had recovered from COVID-19. The source material was PBMCs or T cells enriched from blood (not recorded which). This CDR3 reads CASSYSGDSNQPQHF. The CDR3 DNA reads as TGTGCCAGCAGTTACTCCGGAGATAGCAATCAGCCCCAGCATTTT.